The 20 T cell receptor beta chains given below trace back to one sample, sequenced in a study of T cells in Graves' hyperthyroidism and ophthalmopathy. RNA transcripts were the template for amplifying TCR beta CDR3 regions. The HTBI set primed first-round TCR CDR3 RT-PCR. A single record per CDR3 protein comes from TCRdb applying MiXCR to the multiplex PCR reads. The sample has approximately 600,000 distinct CDR3 sequences, about 20% seen once; the top ten hold approximately 30%. Material for sequencing was blood. Receptors were obtained from a man aged 30-40 years with Graves' ophthalmopathy.

This sequence joins TRBV24-1 and TRBJ2-1; D not certain. V lost 3 bases, J lost 3 bases, and 2 bases lay in between. There are 12 residues in the CDR3. Germline assignment: CDR1 KGHDR and CDR2 SFDVKD. In DNA form, the CDR3 reads TGTGCCACCAGTGATGACTACAATGAGCAGTTCTTC. This encodes CATSDDYNEQFF.

This clonotype was seen a handful of times. The chain has TRBV2 and TRBJ2-5; 9 nucleotides line up with TRBD1. The length of the CDR3 is 14 residues. The junction had 6 bases not matched to a gene; V was cut back by 4 bases and J by 6 bases. In germline, CDR1 is SNHLY, CDR2 FYNNEI. The CDR3 DNA follows: TGTGCCAGCAGTGCGACAGGGGGTGAGAAGACCCAGTACTTC. Residues: CASSATGGEKTQYF.

There are many counts of this clonotype. The chain is built from TRBV28 and TRBJ2-1, with TRBD2 matching 8 bases. From germline, CDR1 is MDHEN and CDR2 SYDVKM. The CDR3 spans 15 residues. V was clipped by 6 bases and J by 2 bases; unmatched bases: 6. As DNA, the CDR3 is TGTGCCAGCAGACGCGCGGGGGGTACCTACAATGAGCAGTTCTTC. Amino acids: CASRRAGGTYNEQFF.

There are many counts of this clonotype. The chain is built from TRBV12-3 or TRBV12-4 and TRBJ2-1, with 8 bases aligning to TRBD1. Unmatched junction bases numbered 10, after V lost 6 bases and J lost 6 bases. The CDR3 totals 15 residues. The CDR3 DNA is TGTGCCAGCAGCGCCGGGACAGGCTCTCGCAATGAGCAGTTCTTC. Its translation: CASSAGTGSRNEQFF.

Only a few counts were recorded for this clonotype. The rearrangement joins TRBV15 to TRBJ2-7, with D hard to call. In germline, CDR1 is LNHNV, CDR2 YYDKDF (reference sequence). The V end lost 0 bases, the J end lost 0 bases, and 6 bases lay between the germline ends. The CDR3 loop spans 14 amino acids. CDR3 in amino acids: CATSRDGDSYEQYF. CDR3 in DNA: TGTGCCACCAGCAGAGATGGAGACTCCTACGAGCAGTACTTC. The full variable domain, its missing parts supplied by reference TRBV15 and TRBJ2-7, is DAMVIQNPRYQVTQFGKPVTLSCSQTLNHNVMYWYQQKSSQAPKLLFHYYDKDFNNEADTPDNFQSRRPNTSFCFLDIRSPGLGDTAMYLCATSRDGDSYEQYFGPGTRLTVT.

The sample holds a few counts of this clonotype. This chain links TRBV7-2 with TRBJ2-7, with 8 bases fitting TRBD1. Germline loops: CDR1 SGHTA, CDR2 FQGNSA. There are 15 residues in the CDR3. Losses at the gene ends were 0 bases for V and 6 bases for J; bases not matched to a gene: 7. This CDR3 reads CASSLAKTGDLEQYF. CDR3 DNA: TGTGCCAGCAGCTTAGCAAAGACAGGGGATCTCGAGCAGTACTTC.

The chain has TRBV7-2 and TRBJ2-7; 12 bases are shared with TRBD2. Trimming removed 2 bases from V and 5 bases from J; junction bases left unmatched: 10. From germline, CDR1 is SGHTA and CDR2 FQGNSA. The CDR3 extends over 17 amino acids. CDR3 protein: CASSLRKTSGSFDEQYF. The CDR3 region has the DNA TGTGCCAGCAGCTTACGGAAGACTAGCGGGAGTTTCGACGAGCAGTACTTC.

The table lists this clonotype with a few counts. The chain employs TRBV7-2 and TRBJ1-3, with D possibly matching TRBD1 (5 bases). V was cut by 5 bases and J by 4 bases, with 15 bases left in between. Germline V lookup: CDR1 SGHTA, CDR2 FQGNSA. CDR3 length equals 15 residues. The CDR3 here is CASSRFQGRGNTIYF. CDR3 sequence (DNA): TGTGCCAGCAGCCGATTTCAGGGTAGAGGAAACACCATATATTTT. The complete variable domain, with remaining parts taken from reference TRBV7-2 and TRBJ1-3, reads GAGVSQSPSNKVTEKGKDVELRCDPISGHTALYWYRQSLGQGLEFLIYFQGNSAPDKSGLPSDRFSAERTGGSVSTLTIQRTQQEDSAVYLCASSRFQGRGNTIYFGEGSWLTVV.

The table lists this clonotype with many counts. V usage is TRBV20-1 and J usage is TRBJ2-7; D is perhaps TRBD2 (5 bases). CDR1 DFQATT and CDR2 SNEGSKA come from the germline V gene (reference sequence). This CDR3 is built from 13 residues. V shed 5 bases and J shed 3 bases, with 14 bases lying between them. The CDR3 DNA reads TGCAGTGCTTACTCCCGGACTGACTACGAGCAGTACTTC. Amino acids: CSAYSRTDYEQYF.

This clonotype was counted at least ten times. J is TRBJ2-7 and V is TRBV6-5, with 9 bases lining up with TRBD1. The germline V gene encodes CDR1 MNHEY and CDR2 SVGAGI. CDR3 length equals 14 residues. The V and J ends lost 2 bases and 5 bases, in that order; junction bases with no gene match: 4. CDR3 nucleotide sequence: TGTGCCAGCAGTTACGGACAGGGGAAGCACGAGCAGTACTTC. Protein: CASSYGQGKHEQYF.

This clonotype was found many times. The V and J genes are TRBV30 and TRBJ1-1; D call uncertain. Between the trimmed V and J ends, which lost 4 bases and 0 bases, there was a span of 9 bases. Germline V gene sequence: CDR1 GTSNPN, CDR2 SVGIG (reference sequence). CDR3 length: 13 residues. For the CDR3, the DNA is TGTGCCTGGAACCGGGGAGTGAACACTGAAGCTTTCTTT. Its protein is CAWNRGVNTEAFF.

This clonotype was detected a few times. CDR3 sequence (DNA): TGTGCCAGCAGCGTGGACAGCCTTGAAGCTTTCTTT. Its translation: CASSVDSLEAFF. V is TRBV5-6 and J is TRBJ1-1; tentative D call: TRBD1 (6 bases). V gave up 4 bases and J gave up 7 bases, with 11 bases separating them. In germline, CDR1 is SGHDT, CDR2 YYEEEE. CDR3 size: 12 residues.

This clonotype was found many times. The chain recombines TRBV11-2 with TRBJ2-1; D not certain. V lost 4 bases to trimming and J lost 6 bases, with 13 bases between them. Germline lookup yields CDR1 SGHAT and CDR2 FQNNGV. The CDR3 length is 14 residues. CDR3 bases: TGTGCCAGCAGCTCTTCCTACTTATCCAATGAGCAGTTCTTC. Protein: CASSSSYLSNEQFF.

The rearrangement links TRBV20-1 to TRBJ1-1; D unclear. This CDR3 spans 11 amino acids. V lost 6 bases, J lost 2 bases, and 7 bases lay in between. The germline CDR1 and CDR2 sequences are DFQATT and SNEGSKA (reference sequence). The CDR3 reads CSAYGNTEAFF. As DNA, the CDR3 is TGCAGTGCGTACGGAAACACTGAAGCTTTCTTT.

This clonotype was counted between two and nine times. This rearrangement joins TRBV27 to TRBJ1-1, with D hard to call. V was trimmed by 5 bases and J by 1 base, leaving 17 bases between them. The length of the CDR3 is 16 residues. Germline V gene lookup returns CDR1 MNHEY and CDR2 SMNVEV (reference sequence). For the CDR3, the DNA is TGTGCCAGCAGTATTATACCGTCCAGGACGAACACTGAAGCTTTCTTT. This sequence encodes CASSIIPSRTNTEAFF.

This clonotype came up a few times. This rearrangement joins TRBV5-1 to TRBJ2-3; no clear D. Per germline, CDR1 SGHRS and CDR2 YFSETQ. This CDR3 contains 12 residues. V was pared by 5 bases and J by 3 bases, with 7 bases between. In nucleotides, the CDR3 is TGCGCCAGCAGGGCTGGAACAGATACGCAGTATTTT. Translated, it gives CASRAGTDTQYF.

By proportion, this clonotype is medium-sized. V gene TRBV15 combines with J gene TRBJ2-1, with 9 bases identical to TRBD2. V shed 4 bases and J 10 bases; nucleotides not matched to a gene: 5. Germline CDR1 and CDR2: LNHNV and YYDKDF (reference sequence). The CDR3 covers 13 residues. The CDR3 here is CATSKLAGEEQFF. The CDR3 region has the DNA TGTGCCACCAGCAAATTAGCGGGAGAGGAGCAGTTCTTC.

The rearrangement joins TRBV6-4 to TRBJ1-6, with D unresolved. Germline V gives CDR1 MRHNA, CDR2 SNTAGT. Between the trimmed V and J ends, which lost 0 bases and 2 bases, there was a span of 5 bases. There are 15 residues in the CDR3. This CDR3 is CASSDSATYNSPLHF. CDR3 in DNA: TGTGCCAGCAGTGACTCCGCTACCTATAATTCACCCCTCCACTTT.

This chain uses TRBV9 with TRBJ1-2; D uncertain. The CDR3 loop spans 12 amino acids. The germline V gene encodes CDR1 SGDLS and CDR2 YYNGEE. Trimming cost V 5 bases and J 5 bases, with 10 bases left between them. The CDR3 nucleotides are TGTGCCAGCAGTGATCCGGGTTATGGCTACACCTTC. Residues: CASSDPGYGYTF.

The CDR3 is CATSDFRGQNNEQFF. The DNA of the CDR3 is TGTGCCACCAGTGATTTCAGGGGACAGAACAATGAGCAGTTCTTC. V usage is TRBV24-1 and J usage is TRBJ2-1, with 7 positions matching TRBD1. The CDR3 is 15 residues long. V shed 1 base and J 5 bases; nucleotides not matched to a gene: 4. Germline V gene data show CDR1 as KGHDR and CDR2 as SFDVKD.